These 5 T cell receptor beta chains were sequenced from one sample in a study of Ad26.COV2.S vaccination and SARS-CoV-2 variants (TCRdb year 2021). The library was produced with the immunoSEQ multiplex PCR assay. TCRdb mirrors the immuneACCESS table, restricted to in-frame sequences. Some clones are absent from its copies; in checked studies, under half trace to an unresolved V gene, and the reason for the others is unknown. The sample profile shows about 400,000 clones; about 90% of them were found once. The ten largest clones take up around 1.8% of the sample. The sample's treatment or condition label, in plain terms: about 20 received Ad26.COV2.S at low or high dose, single or two shots; roughly five received placebo; per-sample allocation not given. Repertoires of vaccine and placebo recipients were sequenced from samples taken on day 63 after the first injection. Specimen: peripheral blood, collected in a trial of Ad26.COV2.S vaccine versus placebo. These receptors were collected from a person aged 18 to 65 who received the Ad26.COV2.S COVID-19 vaccine or a placebo.

This chain links TRBV10-2 with TRBJ2-2; TRBD1 agrees at 9 bases. Trimming at V came to 3 bases and at J to 6 bases, leaving 8 bases not matched to a gene. The CDR3 loop spans 16 amino acids. CDR1 is WSHSY and CDR2 is SAAADI in the germline V gene. CDR3 coding DNA: TGCGCCAGCAGTGAAACCGGGACAGGGAATCCCGGGGAGCTGTTTTTT. The encoded protein is CASSETGTGNPGELFF.

The rearrangement uses TRBV18 and TRBJ2-3; 10 nucleotides line up with TRBD2. The CDR3 extends over 18 amino acids. Germline V gene sequence: CDR1 KGHSH, CDR2 LQKENI. V shed 8 bases, J shed 3 bases, and the junction held 17 bases outside the gene matches. The CDR3 reads CASLRPGLAPGGTDTQYF. As DNA, the CDR3 is TGTGCCAGCCTACGGCCGGGACTAGCGCCGGGTGGAACAGATACGCAGTATTTT.

V and J are TRBV28 and TRBJ2-3; 7 nucleotides line up with TRBD1. Germline trimming cut 2 bases from V and 5 bases from J; bases unmatched to any gene: 10. The CDR3 consists of 16 residues. The germline CDR1 and CDR2 sequences are MDHEN and SYDVKM. The CDR3 region has the DNA TGTGCCAGCAGTTTAGGGCAGGGGGTTGCGGAAGATACGCAGTATTTT. Protein: CASSLGQGVAEDTQYF.

This clone was observed once. The chain employs TRBV19 and TRBJ1-5; possible D gene TRBD1, 6 bases. This CDR3 comprises 15 residues. Germline CDR1 and CDR2: LNHDA and SQIVND (reference sequence). V was cut by 9 bases and J by 1 base, with 16 bases left in between. The CDR3 loop is CASSRDKFSNQPQHF. In DNA, the CDR3 is TGTGCCAGCAGCCGGGACAAGTTCAGCAATCAGCCCCAGCATTTT.

The chain carries TRBV7-6 and TRBJ2-1; D is ambiguous. V was pared by 3 bases and J by 0 bases, with 15 bases between. Germline V gives CDR1 SGHVS, CDR2 FNYEAQ. The CDR3 sequence is 17 residues long. The CDR3 DNA sequence: TGTGCCAGCAGCTTGATTCGTTTCTCGAGCTCCTACAATGAGCAGTTCTTC. Translating it yields CASSLIRFSSSYNEQFF.